The 17 T cell receptor beta chains below were found in one sample sequenced in a study of cytomegalovirus exposure and HLA in healthy donors. With 60 Vbeta and 13 Jbeta primers, the PCR was carried out. Measured with immunoSEQ multiplex PCR; TCRdb has only the in-frame clones, and not every one. The sample consists of about 150,000 clones, approximately 80% of them appearing once. Sequences were obtained from PBMCs. The receptor source for this set is a woman aged 40-49 years in good health and CMV-seronegative.

The V gene is TRBV7-6, the J gene TRBJ2-3; weak D call: TRBD2 (5 bases). CDR1 SGHVS and CDR2 FNYEAQ come from the germline V gene. V lost 3 bases and J lost 4, with 14 bases in between. The CDR3 totals 15 residues. The DNA of the CDR3 is TGTGCCAGCAGCTTTGCTACGCGGGTATCAGATACGCAGTATTTT. Protein sequence: CASSFATRVSDTQYF.

J is TRBJ1-1 and V is TRBV6-5; possible D gene TRBD1, 5 bases. Per the germline V gene, CDR1 is MNHEY and CDR2 is SVGAGI. V gave up 0 bases and J gave up 9 bases, with 14 bases separating them. The CDR3 covers 14 residues. The CDR3 loop is CASSYSGALRKAFF. DNA for the CDR3: TGTGCCAGCAGTTACTCTGGGGCTTTAAGGAAAGCTTTCTTT.

The chain combines TRBV19 with TRBJ1-2; 8 nucleotides align to TRBD1. With 7 bases clipped from V and 4 bases from J, the junction kept 8 bases outside the gene matches. Germline assignment: CDR1 LNHDA and CDR2 SQIVND (reference sequence). This CDR3 has 14 residues. The CDR3 reads CASKGTGLIYGYTF. The CDR3 DNA is TGTGCCAGTAAGGGGACAGGATTAATCTATGGCTACACCTTC.

This clone was observed a handful of times. The V gene is TRBV29-1, the J gene TRBJ2-5, with no clear D. This CDR3 contains 12 residues. From germline, CDR1 is SQVTM and CDR2 ANQGSEA. Trimming pared 4 bases from V and 5 bases from J, leaving 11 bases between. The CDR3 DNA follows: TGCAGCGTTGCAGTATCGCCCGAGACCCAGTACTTC. It translates to CSVAVSPETQYF.

This clone came up once. This chain links TRBV6-6 with TRBJ2-5; perhaps TRBD1 as D (8 bases). The germline gives CDR1 MNHNY, CDR2 SVGAGI (reference sequence). V was shortened by 3 bases and J by 7 bases, with 21 bases between the two germline ends. This CDR3 is built from 16 residues. The CDR3 sequence: CASSYPSADREGTQYF. CDR3 nucleotide sequence: TGTGCCAGCAGTTATCCCTCGGCGGACAGGGAGGGGACCCAGTACTTC.

This chain links TRBV30 with TRBJ1-1; D gene ambiguous. V was trimmed by 0 bases and J by 3 bases, leaving 11 bases between them. This CDR3 region has 14 residues. Germline CDR1 and CDR2: GTSNPN and SVGIG (reference sequence). In nucleotides, the CDR3 is TGTGCCTGGAGTGTACCTTGGAGGGACACTGAAGCTTTCTTT. It codes for CAWSVPWRDTEAFF.

The V gene is TRBV28, the J gene TRBJ2-7; 8 nucleotides line up with TRBD1. Germline V CDR1 and CDR2: MDHEN, SYDVKM. This CDR3 has 13 residues. Germline trimming cut 4 bases from V and 4 bases from J; bases unmatched to any gene: 3. The CDR3 sequence: CASSSGQDYEQYF. The DNA for the CDR3 is TGTGCCAGCAGTTCGGGACAGGATTACGAGCAGTACTTC.

This sequence joins TRBV5-6 and TRBJ1-1, with TRBD1 matching 7 bases. J lost 0 bases, V lost 0 bases, and 14 bases had no gene match. Germline assignment: CDR1 SGHDT and CDR2 YYEEEE. CDR3 length: 19 amino acids. In DNA form, the CDR3 reads TGTGCCAGCAGCTTGGGGGGATCGACAGGGCTGGGCATGAACACTGAAGCTTTCTTT. This sequence encodes CASSLGGSTGLGMNTEAFF.

The chain recombines TRBV28 with TRBJ1-2; 9 bases agree with TRBD1. CDR1 and CDR2 from the germline V gene are MDHEN and SYDVKM. The CDR3 loop spans 15 amino acids. Germline trimming cut 6 bases from V and 3 bases from J; bases unmatched to any gene: 8. Here the CDR3 reads CASSPQGAQDYGYTF. The CDR3 DNA is TGTGCCAGCAGCCCACAGGGGGCGCAGGACTATGGCTACACCTTC.

CDR3 region: CASMANTEAFF. The CDR3 nucleotides read TGTGCCAGCATGGCGAACACTGAAGCTTTCTTT. V usage is TRBV7-9 and J usage is TRBJ1-1, with D uncertain. The germline V and J ends were trimmed by 7 bases and 1 base, with 4 bases remaining between them. Germline loops: CDR1 SEHNR, CDR2 FQNEAQ (reference sequence). The CDR3 contains 11 residues.

In DNA form, the CDR3 reads TGTGCCAGCAGCTTCGCGACGAACACCGGGGAGCTGTTTTTT. It codes for CASSFATNTGELFF. The chain has TRBV7-2 and TRBJ2-2; D is ambiguous. Germline CDR1 SGHTA, CDR2 FQGNSA. V lost 3 bases, J lost 0 bases, and 5 bases lay in between. The length of the CDR3 is 14 residues.

The rearrangement uses TRBV11-2 and TRBJ1-1, with D unclear. Deletions cut 1 base from V and 1 base from J, with 4 bases between. The CDR3 has 13 residues. Germline V gives CDR1 SGHAT, CDR2 FQNNGV. CDR3 amino acids: CASSLAGNTEAFF. The CDR3 nucleotides read TGTGCCAGCAGCTTAGCGGGGAACACTGAAGCTTTCTTT.

This clone was picked up a small number of times. The gene calls are TRBV4-2 and TRBJ2-7; 9 bases align to TRBD2. The CDR3 loop spans 16 amino acids. Germline CDR1 reads LGHNA; CDR2 reads YNFKEQ. Trimming cost V 6 bases and J 1 base; bases outside gene matches: 10. CDR3 nucleotides: TGTGCCAGCAGGCCCTCCGGGACTAGCAGTTCCTACGAGCAGTACTTC. This codes for CASRPSGTSSSYEQYF.

This clone occurred a few times. The J gene is TRBJ1-2, the V gene TRBV19; TRBD1 matches at 8 bases. The CDR3 covers 13 residues. Per germline, CDR1 LNHDA and CDR2 SQIVND (reference sequence). Trimming took 6 bases from V and 8 from J; bases not matched to a gene: 8. As DNA, the CDR3 is TGTGCCAGTAGCCTTGGACAGGGAGAAGGCTACACCTTC. Its protein product is CASSLGQGEGYTF.

The V call is TRBV7-9, the J call TRBJ2-1, with 11 bases matching TRBD2. Trimming took 5 bases from V and 5 from J; bases not matched to a gene: 5. The CDR3 extends over 15 amino acids. Germline V gene lookup returns CDR1 SEHNR and CDR2 FQNEAQ (reference sequence). The CDR3 protein is CASSDLAGGDNEQFF. DNA for the CDR3: TGTGCCAGCAGCGATCTAGCGGGGGGAGACAATGAGCAGTTCTTC.

The chain recombines TRBV5-1 with TRBJ2-7, with D tentatively TRBD2 (5 bases). Germline-derived CDR1 and CDR2 are SGHRS and YFSETQ. V shed 0 bases and J shed 4 bases, with 11 bases lying between them. The CDR3 has 14 residues. The CDR3 sequence: CASSLEGVGYEQYF. The DNA for the CDR3 is TGCGCCAGCAGCTTGGAGGGAGTGGGGTACGAGCAGTACTTC.

This clone showed up just a few times. The chain recombines TRBV5-4 with TRBJ2-7; D is undetermined. There are 17 residues in the CDR3. Germline V gene lookup returns CDR1 SGHNT and CDR2 YYREEE (reference sequence). The V and J ends lost 0 bases and 0 bases respectively, with 16 bases between them. CDR3 region: CASSLAVSGFSSYEQYF. Here the CDR3 DNA reads TGTGCCAGCAGCTTGGCCGTATCAGGTTTCAGCTCCTACGAGCAGTACTTC.